A selection of T cell receptor beta chains follows, all from one sample in a study of shared clonotypes between healthy human individuals. Using immunoSEQ multiplex PCR, the repertoire was profiled, and TCRdb retains in-frame clones only, with some absent. The sample has 1.5 million to 2.5 million clones, approximately 94% seen once. Sequenced: naive CD8+ T cells sorted from blood. The source of these receptors is a man younger than 35 in good health. Each CDR3 is given with its conserved first and last residue. The D gene is left open where the match is weak. Clone size is given for some rows only: seen once, a few or many times, or a class if the clone is expanded.

v_call: TRBV7-9
clone_size: few
j_call: TRBJ1-6
d_call: TRBD1
cdr3_nt: TGTGCCAGCACCTCGGACACCAGGGGGGATTCACCCCTCCACTTT
cdr3_aa: CASTSDTRGDSPLHF

v_call: TRBV15
clone_size: -
j_call: TRBJ2-7
d_call: -
cdr3_nt: TGTGCCACCAGCGTAGGTTACACCTACGAGCAGTACTTC
cdr3_aa: CATSVGYTYEQYF

v_call: TRBV27
clone_size: -
j_call: TRBJ2-2
d_call: -
cdr3_nt: TGTGCCAGCAGTAGCGGGAACACCGGGGAGCTGTTTTTT
cdr3_aa: CASSSGNTGELFF

v_call: TRBV6-6
clone_size: -
j_call: TRBJ1-3
d_call: -
cdr3_nt: TGTGCCAGCAGTTATTCCCAGGAAGGGCTTGGAAACACCATATATTTT
cdr3_aa: CASSYSQEGLGNTIYF

v_call: TRBV6-5
clone_size: -
j_call: TRBJ2-5
d_call: TRBD2
cdr3_nt: TGTGCCAGCAGTGCCGAGGGACTAGCCCCAGAGACCCAGTACTTC
cdr3_aa: CASSAEGLAPETQYF

v_call: TRBV6-5
clone_size: -
j_call: TRBJ2-7
d_call: -
cdr3_nt: TGTGCCAGTGGGCCCCCCTACGAGCAGTACTTC
cdr3_aa: CASGPPYEQYF

v_call: TRBV7-9
clone_size: -
j_call: TRBJ2-2
d_call: TRBD1
cdr3_nt: TGTGCCAGCAGCTTAGAGGGGACAGGGGAGACCGGGGAGCTGTTTTTT
cdr3_aa: CASSLEGTGETGELFF

v_call: TRBV9
clone_size: -
j_call: TRBJ2-7
d_call: -
cdr3_nt: TGTGCCAGCAGCGTAGGGGGAGGTGGCCAGGGTTCCTACGAGCAGTACTTC
cdr3_aa: CASSVGGGGQGSYEQYF

v_call: TRBV9
clone_size: -
j_call: TRBJ2-7
d_call: TRBD1
cdr3_nt: TGTGCCAGCAGCACAAACCCGGGACAGGGCAGCTCCTACGAGCAGTACTTC
cdr3_aa: CASSTNPGQGSSYEQYF

v_call: TRBV10-3
clone_size: -
j_call: TRBJ1-6
d_call: -
cdr3_nt: TGTGCCATCAGTGAAGCGGGAAATTCACCCCTCCACTTT
cdr3_aa: CAISEAGNSPLHF

v_call: TRBV9
clone_size: once
j_call: TRBJ2-5
d_call: TRBD1
cdr3_nt: TGTGCCAGCAGCGTAGAGACAGGGAGAGAGACCCAGTACTTC
cdr3_aa: CASSVETGRETQYF

v_call: TRBV9
clone_size: -
j_call: TRBJ1-4
d_call: -
cdr3_nt: TGTGCCAGCAGCGCCCACAGTGCAACTAATGAAAAACTGTTTTTT
cdr3_aa: CASSAHSATNEKLFF

v_call: TRBV15
clone_size: -
j_call: TRBJ1-2
d_call: -
cdr3_nt: TGTGCCACCAGCAGAGAAAGGACAGCCTATGGCTACACCTTC
cdr3_aa: CATSRERTAYGYTF

v_call: TRBV19
clone_size: -
j_call: TRBJ1-1
d_call: -
cdr3_nt: TGTGCCAGCCGGCCAACCGGGTACACTGAAGCTTTCTTT
cdr3_aa: CASRPTGYTEAFF

v_call: TRBV7-9
clone_size: -
j_call: TRBJ2-4
d_call: -
cdr3_nt: TGTGCCAGCAGCCCCCACTACCTAAACATTCAGTACTTC
cdr3_aa: CASSPHYLNIQYF

v_call: TRBV18
clone_size: -
j_call: TRBJ2-1
d_call: -
cdr3_nt: TGTGCCAGCTCACCAGTGGGACGGAACAATGAGCAGTTCTTC
cdr3_aa: CASSPVGRNNEQFF

v_call: TRBV7-8
clone_size: -
j_call: TRBJ2-1
d_call: -
cdr3_nt: TGTGCCAGCCTTCCGACAGAATACAATGAGCAGTTCTTC
cdr3_aa: CASLPTEYNEQFF

v_call: TRBV11-2
clone_size: -
j_call: TRBJ2-7
d_call: TRBD2
cdr3_nt: TGTGCCAGCAGCTTAGACGTCCTAGCGGGGTTAAAGGTCTACGAGCAGTACTTC
cdr3_aa: CASSLDVLAGLKVYEQYF

v_call: TRBV23-1
clone_size: -
j_call: TRBJ2-4
d_call: -
cdr3_nt: TGCGCCAGCAGGATGATGGGCGGGGCGGCCAAAAACATTCAGTACTTC
cdr3_aa: CASRMMGGAAKNIQYF

v_call: TRBV7-3
clone_size: -
j_call: TRBJ1-1
d_call: -
cdr3_nt: TGTGCCAGCACCTTAACGGACAAGAACACTGAAGCTTTCTTT
cdr3_aa: CASTLTDKNTEAFF

v_call: TRBV19
clone_size: -
j_call: TRBJ1-6
d_call: -
cdr3_nt: TGTGCCAGTCGAGAAGGAGTCGGCTATAATTCACCCCTCCACTTT
cdr3_aa: CASREGVGYNSPLHF

v_call: TRBV7-9
clone_size: -
j_call: TRBJ2-1
d_call: -
cdr3_nt: TGTGCCAGCAGCCTGAGCGGTACCTACAATGAGCAGTTCTTC
cdr3_aa: CASSLSGTYNEQFF

v_call: TRBV28
clone_size: -
j_call: TRBJ2-7
d_call: TRBD1
cdr3_nt: TGTGCCAGCACCGCGTCCCGGGGACAGAACGAGCAGTACTTC
cdr3_aa: CASTASRGQNEQYF

v_call: TRBV7-9
clone_size: -
j_call: TRBJ2-2
d_call: -
cdr3_nt: TGTGCCAGCAGCTTACTCCGGGATCGGAACACCGGGGAGCTGTTTTTT
cdr3_aa: CASSLLRDRNTGELFF

v_call: TRBV28
clone_size: -
j_call: TRBJ1-2
d_call: -
cdr3_nt: TGTGCCAGCAGTTTCGGGGGCAGCTCCACATCCGGCTACACCTTC
cdr3_aa: CASSFGGSSTSGYTF

v_call: TRBV7-8
clone_size: -
j_call: TRBJ2-7
d_call: -
cdr3_nt: TGTGCCAGCAGCCCCTATGACTACGAGCAGTACTTC
cdr3_aa: CASSPYDYEQYF

v_call: TRBV28
clone_size: -
j_call: TRBJ2-1
d_call: -
cdr3_nt: TGTGCCAGCAGTTTTACGCTGGATGAGCAGTTCTTC
cdr3_aa: CASSFTLDEQFF

v_call: TRBV30
clone_size: -
j_call: TRBJ2-1
d_call: -
cdr3_nt: TGTGCCTGGAGAGTGGTGGGGTATGAGCAGTTCTTC
cdr3_aa: CAWRVVGYEQFF

v_call: TRBV6-6
clone_size: -
j_call: TRBJ2-7
d_call: -
cdr3_nt: TGTGCCAGCAGCCAACTACAGGATTCCTACGAGCAGTACTTC
cdr3_aa: CASSQLQDSYEQYF

v_call: TRBV7-9
clone_size: -
j_call: TRBJ2-7
d_call: TRBD1
cdr3_nt: TGTGCCAGCAGCACCGCCTCCGGGACAGGGTTACCCTACGAGCAGTACTTC
cdr3_aa: CASSTASGTGLPYEQYF

v_call: TRBV27
clone_size: -
j_call: TRBJ1-5
d_call: -
cdr3_nt: TGTGCCAGCAGTTTGGTGACGGATCAGCCCCAGCATTTT
cdr3_aa: CASSLVTDQPQHF

v_call: TRBV6-5
clone_size: -
j_call: TRBJ1-2
d_call: TRBD1
cdr3_nt: TGTGCCAGCATCAATACAGGGGGGGGCTATGGCTACACCTTC
cdr3_aa: CASINTGGGYGYTF

v_call: TRBV28
clone_size: -
j_call: TRBJ2-7
d_call: TRBD1
cdr3_nt: TGTGCCAGCAGTCCGACAGGGTTGGGCTACGAGCAGTACTTC
cdr3_aa: CASSPTGLGYEQYF

v_call: TRBV5-4
clone_size: -
j_call: TRBJ2-7
d_call: TRBD2
cdr3_nt: TGTGCCAGCAGTTTAGCGGGGCTAGACTACGAGCAGTACTTC
cdr3_aa: CASSLAGLDYEQYF

v_call: TRBV2
clone_size: -
j_call: TRBJ2-3
d_call: -
cdr3_nt: TGTGCCAGCACCGCGCTCCCGGGGCTAGCGGAGGGGGGGCTCACAGATACGCAGTATTTT
cdr3_aa: CASTALPGLAEGGLTDTQYF

v_call: TRBV27
clone_size: -
j_call: TRBJ2-7
d_call: TRBD1
cdr3_nt: TGTGCCAGCAGCCCGGCCCGGGACAGGGACAACGAGCAGTACTTC
cdr3_aa: CASSPARDRDNEQYF

v_call: TRBV5-4
clone_size: -
j_call: TRBJ2-7
d_call: TRBD1
cdr3_nt: TGTGCCAGCAGCCAGGGGGTAGACGAGCAGTACTTC
cdr3_aa: CASSQGVDEQYF

v_call: TRBV7-6
clone_size: -
j_call: TRBJ2-1
d_call: TRBD2
cdr3_nt: TGTGCCAGCAGCTTAGCGTCTAGCGGGAGTACCGATGAGCAGTTCTTC
cdr3_aa: CASSLASSGSTDEQFF

v_call: TRBV4-1
clone_size: -
j_call: TRBJ2-7
d_call: -
cdr3_nt: TGCGCCAGCAGCCAAGATGACCCCAGCGGGCTCTACGAGCAGTACTTC
cdr3_aa: CASSQDDPSGLYEQYF

v_call: TRBV27
clone_size: -
j_call: TRBJ2-7
d_call: TRBD1
cdr3_nt: TGTGCCAGCAGTAAAGGCCCCGGGACAGGGGTGGACGAGCAGTACTTC
cdr3_aa: CASSKGPGTGVDEQYF

v_call: TRBV5-6
clone_size: -
j_call: TRBJ1-5
d_call: -
cdr3_nt: TGTGCCAGCACCATCGACCCAAATCAGCCCCAGCATTTT
cdr3_aa: CASTIDPNQPQHF

v_call: TRBV9
clone_size: -
j_call: TRBJ2-7
d_call: -
cdr3_nt: TGTGCCAGCAGCGACCAAACCTACGAGCAGTACTTC
cdr3_aa: CASSDQTYEQYF

v_call: TRBV11-2
clone_size: -
j_call: TRBJ2-7
d_call: TRBD2
cdr3_nt: TGTGCCAGCAGCTTGGCGGGAGTTCCCTACGAGCAGTACTTC
cdr3_aa: CASSLAGVPYEQYF

v_call: TRBV10-3
clone_size: -
j_call: TRBJ1-1
d_call: -
cdr3_nt: TGTGCCATCACCCCGGGAGGGGGCACTGAAGCTTTCTTT
cdr3_aa: CAITPGGGTEAFF

v_call: TRBV4-1
clone_size: -
j_call: TRBJ1-2
d_call: TRBD1
cdr3_nt: TGCGCCAGCAGCCAAGAAGTAGGACAGGGGGCGTCCGGCTACACCTTC
cdr3_aa: CASSQEVGQGASGYTF

v_call: TRBV5-4
clone_size: -
j_call: TRBJ2-3
d_call: -
cdr3_nt: TGTGCCAGCAGCGAGGGACCTTCATTCGGGGATACGCAGTATTTT
cdr3_aa: CASSEGPSFGDTQYF

v_call: TRBV27
clone_size: -
j_call: TRBJ2-1
d_call: TRBD2
cdr3_nt: TGTGCCAGCAGTAATCCTAGCGGGTTTTACAATGAGCAGTTCTTC
cdr3_aa: CASSNPSGFYNEQFF

v_call: TRBV7-6
clone_size: -
j_call: TRBJ2-7
d_call: TRBD1
cdr3_nt: TGTGCCAGCAGCCCCGGACAGGGGGCCTACGAGCAGTACTTC
cdr3_aa: CASSPGQGAYEQYF

v_call: TRBV6-5
clone_size: -
j_call: TRBJ1-1
d_call: -
cdr3_nt: TGTGCCAGCAGTTACTGGGTCACAGGGCTGAACACTGAAGCTTTCTTT
cdr3_aa: CASSYWVTGLNTEAFF

v_call: TRBV28
clone_size: -
j_call: TRBJ2-1
d_call: -
cdr3_nt: TGTGCCAGCAGTCCCACTTACAATGAGCAGTTCTTC
cdr3_aa: CASSPTYNEQFF

v_call: TRBV5-1
clone_size: -
j_call: TRBJ2-7
d_call: -
cdr3_nt: TGCGCCAGCAGCCCCCGGTCTTTCGAGGACGAGCAGTACTTC
cdr3_aa: CASSPRSFEDEQYF